This paragraph reports one TCR beta chain. Its target is not known. This record comes from a study of shared clonotypes between healthy human individuals. Across the whole study: Plates per donor: three CD4 naive, three CD4 memory, two CD8 naive, one CD8 memory.

Assay used: immunoSEQ multiplex PCR; TCRdb lists only in-frame clones, some missing. The sample carries a few million clones, over 85% recorded once. The CDR3 has 17 residues. Findings and limits, study-wide: Naive CD4 clonotypes overlapped across a handful of donors at around 5%.

J is TRBJ2-3 and V is TRBV12-2. TRBV12-2 is a pseudogene locus. The clonotype comes from a man aged 18 to 35 in good health. Some clones in this sample may be carry-over from other donors' samples. The source material was naive CD4+ T cells from PBMCs. Subset defined: CD45RA+ positively selected. The CDR3 bases are TGTGCAAGGTGGGGGAGAAGAAGGGCCCCTAGCACAGATACGCAGTATTTT. It translates to CARWGRRRAPSTDTQYF.